The 27 T cell receptor beta chains reported below all come from one sample, sequenced in a study of T cells after yellow fever vaccination. In TCRdb, the 5' RACE reads were re-called with MiXCR into one record per CDR3 protein. The sample has hundreds of thousands of distinct CDR3 sequences, around 9.3% seen once. This specimen was CD4+ T cells sorted from PBMCs, taken 5 days after the yellow fever booster vaccination. The receptors come from a man aged 18-30 years who received the YFV17D yellow fever vaccine.

J is TRBJ2-5 and V is TRBV4-3; no reliable D call. The V end was cut by 0 bases, the J end by 3 bases, with 11 bases between. The germline CDR1 and CDR2 sequences are LGHNA and YSLEER. The CDR3 sequence is 15 residues long. CDR3 amino acids: CASSQETRREETQYF. CDR3 coding DNA: TGCGCCAGCAGCCAAGAGACCAGACGAGAAGAGACCCAGTACTTC.

The chain combines TRBV12-3 or TRBV12-4 with TRBJ2-7; D may be TRBD1 or TRBD2 (5 bases each). Trimming cost V 7 bases and J 3 bases, with 13 bases left between them. This CDR3 is 13 amino acids long. CDR3 loop: CASKMGRFYEQYF. The CDR3, as DNA: TGTGCCAGCAAAATGGGACGGTTCTACGAGCAGTACTTC.

This clonotype has more than one count but fewer than ten. J is TRBJ1-2 and V is TRBV29-1, with D hard to call. CDR1 and CDR2 (germline): SQVTM, ANQGSEA. With 6 bases removed from V and 5 bases from J, the gap between germline ends came to 13 bases. This CDR3 region has 12 residues. CDR3 DNA: TGCAGCGTCGGATGGGCAATGTATGGCTACACCTTC. Translating gives CSVGWAMYGYTF.

This clonotype was counted many times. The chain recombines TRBV7-2 with TRBJ2-3, with TRBD2 as a possible D gene (5 bases). Trimming removed 5 bases at V and 6 bases at J, with 12 bases between. The CDR3 runs 13 residues. Germline assignment: CDR1 SGHTA and CDR2 FQGNSA. CDR3 bases: TGTGCCAGCAGCCGGGGAGAAAGGGATACGCAGTATTTT. Translation: CASSRGERDTQYF.

The chain has TRBV24-1 and TRBJ2-2; D may match TRBD1 or TRBD2 (7 bases each). Per germline, CDR1 KGHDR and CDR2 SFDVKD. V was shortened by 4 bases and J by 4 bases, with 15 bases between the two germline ends. The CDR3 has 16 residues. The CDR3 bases are TGTGCCACCAGTGACCAGACAGGGAGGGGCACCGGGGAGCTGTTTTTT. Encoded protein: CATSDQTGRGTGELFF.

The sample holds a few counts of this clonotype. The chain links TRBV30 to TRBJ1-2, with D possibly being TRBD1 (6 bases). Looked up from germline, CDR1 is GTSNPN and CDR2 is SVGIG (reference sequence). Trimming removed 7 bases at V and 8 bases at J, with 17 bases between. The CDR3 spans 12 residues. CDR3 region: CASMYTGSGYTF. The CDR3 DNA sequence: TGTGCCTCGATGTACACAGGGAGCGGCTACACCTTC.

The chain recombines TRBV18 with TRBJ2-3, with 7 bases fitting TRBD1. CDR1 KGHSH and CDR2 LQKENI come from the germline V gene. This CDR3 has 14 amino acids. Germline trimming cut 8 bases from V and 0 bases from J; bases unmatched to any gene: 5. In nucleotides, the CDR3 is TGTGCCAGCAGTCCGGACAGGAGCACAGATACGCAGTATTTT. Its protein is CASSPDRSTDTQYF.

The chain combines TRBV7-9 with TRBJ1-5; D is unresolved. CDR3 length: 12 amino acids. V lost 4 bases, J lost 8 bases, and 9 bases lay in between. The germline gives CDR1 SEHNR, CDR2 FQNEAQ (reference sequence). This CDR3 reads CASSWGREPQHF. Written as DNA, the CDR3 is TGTGCCAGCAGCTGGGGTCGGGAGCCCCAGCATTTT.

This clonotype was seen at least ten times. The rearrangement links TRBV29-1 to TRBJ2-1; 8 positions match TRBD2. V gave up 4 bases and J gave up 12 bases; unmatched junction bases: 14. The V gene's germline CDR1 is SQVTM and CDR2 ANQGSEA. The CDR3 has 14 residues. The CDR3 sequence: CSVAPLGLAGLQFF. The DNA for the CDR3 is TGCAGCGTTGCCCCCCTTGGACTAGCTGGTTTGCAGTTCTTC.

The CDR3 nucleotides are TGTGCCAGCAGCTTAGTCTCAGGGGGCATCACCTTC. Translated, it gives CASSLVSGGITF. The rearrangement links TRBV7-2 to TRBJ1-2; 8 bases agree with TRBD1. The CDR3 length is 12 residues. The V and J ends lost 1 base and 13 bases, in that order; junction bases with no gene match: 5. Germline values: CDR1 SGHTA, CDR2 FQGNSA.

This clonotype was counted between two and nine times. This chain uses TRBV7-3 with TRBJ2-3; D is perhaps TRBD1 or TRBD2 (7 bases each). The germline CDR1 and CDR2 sequences are SGHTA and FQGTGA. The CDR3 covers 16 residues. V lost 5 bases, J lost 1 base, and 16 bases lay in between. The CDR3 loop reads CASSPQGGGGTDTQYF. As DNA, the CDR3 is TGTGCCAGCAGCCCCCAGGGGGGAGGGGGCACAGATACGCAGTATTTT. Full variable domain (outside the CDR3, taken from reference TRBV7-3 and TRBJ2-3): GAGVSQTPSNKVTEKGKYVELRCDPISGHTALYWYRQSLGQGPEFLIYFQGTGAADDSGLPNDRFFAVRPEGSVSTLKIQRTERGDSAVYLCASSPQGGGGTDTQYFGPGTRLTVL.

The chain links TRBV4-2 to TRBJ1-1; D call uncertain. V was trimmed by 2 bases and J by 1 base, leaving 14 bases between them. Germline lookup yields CDR1 LGHNA and CDR2 YNFKEQ. The CDR3 is made up of 16 amino acids. The CDR3 DNA follows: TGTGCCAGCAGCCAAAGGTTGGGTCAGTCGAACACTGAAGCTTTCTTT. Protein product: CASSQRLGQSNTEAFF.

This clonotype was observed a handful of times. The gene calls are TRBV5-1 and TRBJ2-5, with 11 bases aligning to TRBD1. Germline trimming cut 4 bases from V and 3 bases from J; bases unmatched to any gene: 5. The length of the CDR3 is 15 residues. Per the germline V gene, CDR1 is SGHRS and CDR2 is YFSETQ. The CDR3 nucleotides read TGCGCCAGCAGCGTTCCGGGACAGGGGGAAGAGACCCAGTACTTC. Translating gives CASSVPGQGEETQYF. Full variable domain (outside the CDR3, taken from reference TRBV5-1 and TRBJ2-5): KAGVTQTPRYLIKTRGQQVTLSCSPISGHRSVSWYQQTPGQGLQFLFEYFSETQRNKGNFPGRFSGRQFSNSRSEMNVSTLELGDSALYLCASSVPGQGEETQYFGPGTRLLVL.

The chain carries TRBV28 and TRBJ1-1, with D possibly matching TRBD1 (5 bases). The germline V and J ends were trimmed by 3 bases and 1 base, with 9 bases remaining between them. CDR3 length: 14 amino acids. Germline V gene sequence: CDR1 MDHEN, CDR2 SYDVKM. CDR3 sequence (DNA): TGTGCCAGCAGTTTTAATCAGGGGAACACTGAAGCTTTCTTT. Translation: CASSFNQGNTEAFF.

This clonotype was found a few times. The chain is built from TRBV20-1 and TRBJ1-3; TRBD1 aligns across 8 bases. The J segment lost 2 bases and the V segment lost 6 bases, leaving 9 bases of the junction unmatched. This CDR3 contains 15 residues. Germline V gene lookup returns CDR1 DFQATT and CDR2 SNEGSKA (reference sequence). The CDR3 sequence: CSATIRTGTGNTIYF. In DNA, the CDR3 is TGCAGTGCCACCATCCGGACAGGGACTGGAAACACCATATATTTT.

This clonotype was counted ten times or more. The rearrangement links TRBV18 to TRBJ1-1; D remains ambiguous. CDR1 is KGHSH and CDR2 is LQKENI in the germline V gene. The CDR3 covers 13 residues. V was shortened by 2 bases and J by 4 bases, with 8 bases between the two germline ends. This chain's CDR3 is CASSPFKGTEAFF. In DNA form, the CDR3 reads TGTGCCAGCTCACCATTTAAGGGCACTGAAGCTTTCTTT.

This clonotype came up a few times. In nucleotides, the CDR3 is TGTGCCAGCAGTTCAAACGCCAGGGGGTCTTACAATGAGCAGTTCTTC. As protein: CASSSNARGSYNEQFF. J is TRBJ2-1 and V is TRBV2; TRBD1 aligns across 7 bases. The CDR3 extends over 16 amino acids. Germline V gives CDR1 SNHLY, CDR2 FYNNEI. Trimming at V came to 5 bases and at J to 4 bases, leaving 11 bases not matched to a gene.

The chain employs TRBV20-1 and TRBJ2-5; the D gene could be TRBD1 or TRBD2 (5 bases each). V gave up 7 bases and J gave up 1 base, with 16 bases separating them. From germline, CDR1 is DFQATT and CDR2 SNEGSKA (reference sequence). The CDR3 spans 14 residues. As DNA, the CDR3 is TGCAGTGTCTCCGATGGGGGTACCCAAGAGACCCAGTACTTC. This sequence encodes CSVSDGGTQETQYF.

This clonotype was seen more than once but under ten times. In DNA form, the CDR3 reads TGTGCCAGCACCGGCCAAGAGACCCAGTACTTC. Its translation is CASTGQETQYF. The V call is TRBV2, the J call TRBJ2-5, with unresolved D. This CDR3 is built from 11 residues. The V gene's germline CDR1 is SNHLY and CDR2 FYNNEI. V was pared by 7 bases and J by 1 base, with 4 bases between.

To note about this clonotype: A much larger clone differs from this one at a single base, so this may be a read error. The chain is built from TRBV5-5 and TRBJ1-5; 8 nucleotides match TRBD1. This CDR3 contains 17 residues. Germline values: CDR1 SGHKS, CDR2 YYEKEE (reference sequence). The CDR3 is CASSLRLTGGSNLPQHF. The CDR3 DNA reads as TGTGCCAGCAGCTTGCGGCTCACAGGGGGGAGCAATCTGCCCCAGCATTTT.

This chain connects TRBV4-1 to TRBJ2-3, with D possibly matching TRBD1 (5 bases). This CDR3 contains 13 residues. The V end lost 5 bases, the J end lost 5 bases, and 11 bases lay between the germline ends. Germline CDR1 and CDR2: MGHRA and YSYEKL. The CDR3 spells CASSVLGEDTQYF. As DNA, the CDR3 is TGCGCCAGCAGCGTCCTAGGGGAAGATACGCAGTATTTT.

V usage is TRBV7-2 and J usage is TRBJ1-1, with unresolved D. Trimming left V 1 base short and J 8 bases short, with 11 bases between. The CDR3 is 13 residues long. CDR1 SGHTA and CDR2 FQGNSA come from the germline V gene. The CDR3 DNA reads as TGTGCCAGCAGCTTAGAAGCACCGAGAGAAGCTTTCTTT. Its protein is CASSLEAPREAFF.

The chain carries TRBV9 and TRBJ2-7; the D call may be TRBD1 or TRBD2 (6 bases each). The germline CDR1 and CDR2 sequences are SGDLS and YYNGEE. The CDR3 covers 15 residues. Between the trimmed V and J ends, which lost 0 bases and 2 bases, there was a span of 12 bases. CDR3 region: CASSVEGGTPYEQYF. The CDR3 bases are TGTGCCAGCAGCGTAGAGGGGGGCACCCCCTACGAGCAGTACTTC.

This chain uses TRBV24-1 with TRBJ1-5; D not resolved. V shed 2 bases and J shed 7 bases, with 14 bases lying between them. This CDR3 spans 15 amino acids. Looked up from germline, CDR1 is KGHDR and CDR2 is SFDVKD. This chain's CDR3 is CATSDSRRVPQPQHF. As DNA, the CDR3 is TGTGCCACCAGTGATTCCCGAAGGGTTCCGCAGCCCCAGCATTTT.

At least ten counts were recorded for this clonotype. This sequence joins TRBV4-2 and TRBJ2-7, with 7 positions matching TRBD2. V dropped 1 base and J dropped 0; count of bases not matched to a gene: 3. The CDR3 is 15 residues long. Germline V gives CDR1 LGHNA, CDR2 YNFKEQ. For the CDR3, the DNA is TGTGCCAGCAGCCAAGTTGCGGGGGTCTCCTACGAGCAGTACTTC. Translating gives CASSQVAGVSYEQYF.

This clonotype appeared a few times. The gene calls are TRBV27 and TRBJ1-2, with 7 bases lining up with TRBD1. J lost 7 bases, V lost 0 bases, and 8 bases had no gene match. In germline, CDR1 is MNHEY, CDR2 SMNVEV (reference sequence). There are 15 residues in the CDR3. CDR3 nucleotide sequence: TGTGCCAGCAGTTTATCTATCGGACAGGTACCTGGCTACACCTTC. It is translated as CASSLSIGQVPGYTF.

This clonotype was observed at least ten times. This chain links TRBV10-3 with TRBJ2-5; TRBD1 might be the D (5 bases). Germline CDR1 ENHRY, CDR2 SYGVKD. This CDR3 contains 12 residues. Trimming shortened V by 3 bases and J by 7 bases, and 9 bases separated the two germline ends. The DNA of the CDR3 is TGTGCCATCAGTGATAGGGGTCCGACCCAGTACTTC. It specifies CAISDRGPTQYF.